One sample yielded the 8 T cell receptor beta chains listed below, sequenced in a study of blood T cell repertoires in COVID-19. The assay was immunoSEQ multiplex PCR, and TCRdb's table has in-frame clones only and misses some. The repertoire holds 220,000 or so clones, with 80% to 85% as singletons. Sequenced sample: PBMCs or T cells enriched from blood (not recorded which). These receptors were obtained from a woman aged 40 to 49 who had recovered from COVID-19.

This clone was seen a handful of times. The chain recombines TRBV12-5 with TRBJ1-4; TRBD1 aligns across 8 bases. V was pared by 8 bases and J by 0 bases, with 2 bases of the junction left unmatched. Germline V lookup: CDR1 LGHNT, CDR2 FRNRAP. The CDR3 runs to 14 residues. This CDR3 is CASTGGATNEKLFF. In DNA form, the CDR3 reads TGTGCTAGTACAGGGGGAGCAACTAATGAAAAACTGTTTTTT.

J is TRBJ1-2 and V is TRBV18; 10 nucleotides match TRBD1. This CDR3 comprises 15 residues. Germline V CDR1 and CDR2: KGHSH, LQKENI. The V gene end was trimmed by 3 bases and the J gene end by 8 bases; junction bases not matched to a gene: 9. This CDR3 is CASSPFPPGQGGYTF. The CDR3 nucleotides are TGTGCCAGCTCACCGTTCCCCCCGGGACAGGGGGGCTACACCTTC.

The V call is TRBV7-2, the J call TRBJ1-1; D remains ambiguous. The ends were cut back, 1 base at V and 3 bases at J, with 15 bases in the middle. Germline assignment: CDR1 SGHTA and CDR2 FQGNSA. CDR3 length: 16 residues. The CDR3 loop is CASSLGQISGYTEAFF. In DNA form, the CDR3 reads TGTGCCAGCAGCTTAGGGCAGATTTCGGGTTACACTGAAGCTTTCTTT. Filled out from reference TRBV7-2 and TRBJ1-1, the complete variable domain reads GAGVSQSPSNKVTEKGKDVELRCDPISGHTALYWYRQSLGQGLEFLIYFQGNSAPDKSGLPSDRFSAERTGGSVSTLTIQRTQQEDSAVYLCASSLGQISGYTEAFFGQGTRLTVV.

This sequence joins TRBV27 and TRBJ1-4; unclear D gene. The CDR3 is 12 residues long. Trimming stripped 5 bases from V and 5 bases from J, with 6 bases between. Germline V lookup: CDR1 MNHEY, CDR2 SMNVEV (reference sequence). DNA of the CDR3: TGTGCCAGCAGTCCCACAAATGAAAAACTGTTTTTT. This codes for CASSPTNEKLFF.

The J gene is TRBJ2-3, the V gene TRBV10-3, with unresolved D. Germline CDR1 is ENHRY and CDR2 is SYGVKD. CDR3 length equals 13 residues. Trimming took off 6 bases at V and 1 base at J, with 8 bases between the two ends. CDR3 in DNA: TGTGCCATCAGGGGTGAGGGCACAGATACGCAGTATTTT. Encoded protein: CAIRGEGTDTQYF.

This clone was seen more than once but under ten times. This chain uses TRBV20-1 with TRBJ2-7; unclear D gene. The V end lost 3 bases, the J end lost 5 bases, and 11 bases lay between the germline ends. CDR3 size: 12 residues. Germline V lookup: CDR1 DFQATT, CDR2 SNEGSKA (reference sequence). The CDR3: CSASPQLNEQYF. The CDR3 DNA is TGCAGTGCTAGTCCCCAACTCAACGAGCAGTACTTC.

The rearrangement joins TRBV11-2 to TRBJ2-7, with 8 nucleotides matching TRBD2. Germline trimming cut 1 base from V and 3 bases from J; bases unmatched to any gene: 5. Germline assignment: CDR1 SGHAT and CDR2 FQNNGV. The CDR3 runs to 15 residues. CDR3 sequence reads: CASSLGLANDYEQYF. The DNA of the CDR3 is TGTGCCAGCAGCTTAGGACTAGCGAACGACTACGAGCAGTACTTC.

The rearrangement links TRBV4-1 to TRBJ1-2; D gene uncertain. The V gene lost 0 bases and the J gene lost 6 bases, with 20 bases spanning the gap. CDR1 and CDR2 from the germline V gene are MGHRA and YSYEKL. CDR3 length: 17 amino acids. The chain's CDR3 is CASSQDNFAVNGHGYTF. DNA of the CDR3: TGCGCCAGCAGCCAAGATAATTTCGCCGTCAATGGCCATGGCTACACCTTC.